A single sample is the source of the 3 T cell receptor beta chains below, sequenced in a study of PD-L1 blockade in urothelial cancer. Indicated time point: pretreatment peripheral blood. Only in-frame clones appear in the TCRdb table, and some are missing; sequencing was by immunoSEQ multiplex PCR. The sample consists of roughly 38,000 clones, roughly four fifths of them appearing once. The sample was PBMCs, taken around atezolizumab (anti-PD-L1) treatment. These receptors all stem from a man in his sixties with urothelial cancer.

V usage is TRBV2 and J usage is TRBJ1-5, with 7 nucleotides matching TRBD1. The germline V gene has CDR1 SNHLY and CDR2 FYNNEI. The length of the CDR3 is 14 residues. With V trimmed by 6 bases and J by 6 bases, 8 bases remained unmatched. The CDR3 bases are TGTGCCAGCAGGATAAGGGGGCGTCTTCAGCCCCAGCATTTT. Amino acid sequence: CASRIRGRLQPQHF.

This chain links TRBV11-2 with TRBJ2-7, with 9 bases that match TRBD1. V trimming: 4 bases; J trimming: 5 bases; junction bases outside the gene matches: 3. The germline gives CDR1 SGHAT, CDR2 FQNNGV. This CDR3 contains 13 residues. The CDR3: CASSSGTGNEQYF. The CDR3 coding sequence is TGTGCCAGCAGCTCCGGGACAGGGAACGAGCAGTACTTC.

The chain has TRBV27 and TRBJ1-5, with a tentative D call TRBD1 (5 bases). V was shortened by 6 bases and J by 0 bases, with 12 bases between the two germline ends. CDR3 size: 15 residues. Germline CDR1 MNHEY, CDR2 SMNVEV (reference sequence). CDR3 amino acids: CASRGGIISNQPQHF. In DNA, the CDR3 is TGTGCCAGCAGGGGGGGTATCATTAGCAATCAGCCCCAGCATTTT.